This T cell receptor (beta chain) was sequenced during a study of T cells of healthy individuals. This clonotype came up a few times. The CDR3 covers 15 residues. Per the germline V gene, CDR1 is MNHEY and CDR2 is SVGEGT. V was clipped by 6 bases and J by 5 bases, with 19 bases between them. MiXCR, applied by TCRdb to the 5' RACE reads, yields one record per CDR3 protein. The table shows more than 85,000 distinct CDR3 sequences, with 15% to 20% occurring only once. This clonotype was sampled from a human donor in good health. The genes are TRBV6-2 or TRBV6-3 and TRBJ1-1; D is ambiguous. The CDR3 protein is CASRQRAGVRTEAFF. The DNA for the CDR3 is TGTGCCAGCAGGCAGAGGGCCGGGGTAAGGACTGAAGCTTTCTTT.